This passage covers 32 T cell receptor beta chains from one sample sequenced in a study of shared clonotypes between healthy human individuals. Repertoires were generated with immunoSEQ multiplex PCR, while TCRdb's copy carries only in-frame clones and drops some. The repertoire holds millions of clones, with more than 85% as singletons. Naive-designated CD8 cells lacked CD45RO, were positively enriched for CCR7, and omitted terminally differentiated effector memory CD45RA+ cells. Sequenced sample: naive CD8+ T cells from PBMCs. The origin of the receptors is a man younger than 30 in good health. Some clones in this sample may be carry-over from other donors' samples.

This chain joins TRBV11-2 and TRBJ2-7; D not certain. Trimming removed 0 bases from V and 2 bases from J, with 14 bases in between. The CDR3 has 16 residues. Germline CDR1 reads SGHAT; CDR2 reads FQNNGV. CDR3 bases: TGTGCCAGCAGCTTAGATCCCATATCGCTGGCCTACGAGCAGTACTTC. It yields the protein CASSLDPISLAYEQYF.

V and J are TRBV4-3 and TRBJ1-2, with 7 nucleotides matching TRBD1. The germline CDR1 and CDR2 sequences are LGHNA and YSLEER. V shed 4 bases, J shed 4 bases, and the junction held 6 bases outside the gene matches. This CDR3 has 14 amino acids. CDR3 protein: CASSPRDRSYGYTF. The CDR3 bases are TGCGCCAGCAGCCCGCGGGACAGATCCTATGGCTACACCTTC.

The chain is built from TRBV5-6 and TRBJ2-7; 10 bases fit TRBD1. After removal of 4 bases from V and 3 bases from J, the junction contained 7 bases not matched to a gene. The CDR3 runs to 15 residues. Per germline, CDR1 SGHDT and CDR2 YYEEEE. CDR3 bases: TGTGCCAGCAGCGCCCTGACAGGGGGCGTCTACGAGCAGTACTTC. Translated: CASSALTGGVYEQYF.

V is TRBV15 and J is TRBJ2-2, with TRBD2 identical over 8 bases. This CDR3 comprises 15 residues. The V segment lost 4 bases and the J segment 6 bases; nucleotides outside the gene matches: 7. Germline CDR1 and CDR2: LNHNV and YYDKDF (reference sequence). CDR3 coding DNA: TGTGCCACCAGCACCACTCCGCGGGGGGCCGGGGAGCTGTTTTTT. Amino acid sequence: CATSTTPRGAGELFF. Based on the CDR3 plus reference TRBV15 and TRBJ2-2, the full variable domain is DAMVIQNPRYQVTQFGKPVTLSCSQTLNHNVMYWYQQKSSQAPKLLFHYYDKDFNNEADTPDNFQSRRPNTSFCFLDIRSPGLGDTAMYLCATSTTPRGAGELFFGEGSRLTVL.

This chain's CDR3 is CASSLKGYSYNEQFF. CDR3 nucleotides: TGTGCCAGCAGCTTAAAAGGGTACTCCTACAATGAGCAGTTCTTC. This chain links TRBV13 with TRBJ2-1; D is unclear. The germline V gene has CDR1 PRHDT and CDR2 FYEKMQ (reference sequence). Trimming took off 2 bases at V and 0 bases at J, with 8 bases between the two ends. The CDR3 runs to 15 residues.

The chain links TRBV27 to TRBJ1-2; 8 nucleotides match TRBD1. Germline CDR1 is MNHEY and CDR2 is SMNVEV (reference sequence). V gave up 8 bases and J gave up 4 bases; unmatched junction bases: 15. The CDR3 has 16 amino acids. CDR3 nucleotide sequence: TGTGCCAGCGGATTCCTGGGACAGGTCGGTGGCTATGGCTACACCTTC. Protein product: CASGFLGQVGGYGYTF.

This rearrangement joins TRBV7-2 to TRBJ2-7, with a tentative D call TRBD2 (6 bases). Trimming removed 5 bases at V and 4 bases at J, with 18 bases between. In germline, CDR1 is SGHTA, CDR2 FQGNSA. CDR3 length equals 15 residues. CDR3 in amino acids: CASSTRDLSSYEQYF. In DNA, the CDR3 is TGTGCCAGCAGCACCCGGGACTTGTCGTCTTACGAGCAGTACTTC.

This chain uses TRBV7-9 with TRBJ2-1, with unresolved D. Germline CDR1 SEHNR, CDR2 FQNEAQ (reference sequence). This CDR3 has 14 amino acids. The V end was cut by 5 bases, the J end by 8 bases, with 16 bases between. In DNA, the CDR3 is TGTGCCAGCAGCCCGGGCCTCTATTTCGATGAGCAGTTCTTC. Translating it yields CASSPGLYFDEQFF.

The V gene is TRBV4-1, the J gene TRBJ2-2, with D perhaps assigned TRBD1 or TRBD2 (6 bases each). Germline V gene sequence: CDR1 MGHRA, CDR2 YSYEKL. The CDR3 has 17 amino acids. The germline V and J ends were trimmed by 6 bases and 0 bases, with 17 bases remaining between them. This CDR3 reads CASRESGATSNTGELFF. The CDR3 DNA reads as TGCGCCAGCAGGGAATCGGGGGCTACCTCGAACACCGGGGAGCTGTTTTTT.

This clone appeared a single time. The gene calls are TRBV7-8 and TRBJ2-5, with 11 bases aligning to TRBD2. Germline CDR1 and CDR2: SGHVS and FQNEAQ. The trim removed 1 base at V and 4 bases at J, leaving 8 bases unmatched. CDR3 length: 17 amino acids. This CDR3 reads CASSLGVAGGPGETQYF. The DNA of the CDR3 is TGTGCCAGCAGCTTAGGGGTAGCGGGAGGGCCGGGAGAGACCCAGTACTTC.

V gene TRBV4-1 combines with J gene TRBJ1-2; 7 bases are shared with TRBD1. Germline trimming cut 1 base from V and 2 bases from J; bases unmatched to any gene: 4. The CDR3 has 15 amino acids. Germline CDR1 and CDR2: MGHRA and YSYEKL. The CDR3, as DNA: TGCGCCAGCAGCCAAGTGACAGGGCTGAACTATGGCTACACCTTC. It specifies CASSQVTGLNYGYTF.

This chain joins TRBV11-2 and TRBJ2-2; D not certain. V lost 1 base to trimming and J lost 2 bases, with 8 bases between them. Germline V gives CDR1 SGHAT, CDR2 FQNNGV. The CDR3 consists of 15 residues. CDR3 in amino acids: CASSLGPSNTGELFF. In nucleotides, the CDR3 is TGTGCCAGCAGCTTAGGCCCGTCTAACACCGGGGAGCTGTTTTTT.

The chain links TRBV27 to TRBJ2-7; TRBD2 matches 9 bases. Germline CDR1 MNHEY, CDR2 SMNVEV (reference sequence). The junction had 5 bases not matched to a gene; V was cut back by 4 bases and J by 1 base. The CDR3 is 15 amino acids. The CDR3 here is CASSYRLAESYEQYF. CDR3 coding DNA: TGTGCCAGCAGTTATCGACTAGCGGAATCCTACGAGCAGTACTTC.

The CDR3 DNA reads TGCGCCAGCAGCGGTACTGAGGGGCAGTTCTTC. Protein: CASSGTEGQFF. The genes are TRBV5-1 and TRBJ2-1; D is perhaps TRBD2 (5 bases). V was clipped by 4 bases and J by 12 bases, with 11 bases between them. The V gene's germline CDR1 is SGHRS and CDR2 YFSETQ. The CDR3 length is 11 residues.

The J gene is TRBJ2-1, the V gene TRBV19, with 7 bases identical to TRBD2. V was clipped by 7 bases and J by 5 bases; unmatched bases: 14. The CDR3 consists of 16 residues. Looked up from germline, CDR1 is LNHDA and CDR2 is SQIVND (reference sequence). The CDR3 sequence: CASTSTPRLADNEQFF. In DNA, the CDR3 is TGTGCCAGTACCTCCACTCCGAGGCTAGCGGACAATGAGCAGTTCTTC.

The chain employs TRBV9 and TRBJ1-5, with 8 bases fitting TRBD1. Trimming at V came to 6 bases and at J to 0 bases, leaving 5 bases not matched to a gene. Germline V gives CDR1 SGDLS, CDR2 YYNGEE. CDR3 size: 15 residues. CDR3 loop: CASNQQGDSNQPQHF. DNA for the CDR3: TGTGCCAGCAACCAACAGGGGGATAGCAATCAGCCCCAGCATTTT.

This chain joins TRBV18 and TRBJ2-1; D is unclear. V was pared by 6 bases and J by 4 bases, with 4 bases between. CDR1 is KGHSH and CDR2 is LQKENI in the germline V gene. The CDR3 runs 11 residues. The CDR3 spells CASSDYNEQFF. CDR3 bases: TGTGCCAGCTCCGATTACAATGAGCAGTTCTTC.

The chain links TRBV14 to TRBJ2-5; either TRBD1 or TRBD2 may supply D (5 bases each). Trimming stripped 3 bases from V and 10 bases from J, with 15 bases between. CDR1 is SGHDN and CDR2 is FVKESK in the germline V gene. The CDR3 length is 13 residues. The CDR3 region is CASSHVFTGGQYF. The CDR3 nucleotides read TGTGCCAGCAGCCACGTTTTCACAGGAGGCCAGTACTTC.

This clone was seen more than once but under ten times. Other DNA variants within this sample encode the same CDR3. The chain links TRBV7-9 to TRBJ1-2; D ambiguous. Germline V gene data show CDR1 as SEHNR and CDR2 as FQNEAQ (reference sequence). V gave up 2 bases and J gave up 8 bases, with 6 bases separating them. The CDR3 runs to 11 residues. This CDR3 is CASSLSEGYTF. The CDR3 DNA reads as TGTGCCAGCAGCTTATCGGAAGGCTACACCTTC.

This clone appeared once. The chain has TRBV6-5 and TRBJ2-7, with D perhaps matching TRBD1 (6 bases). CDR1 is MNHEY, CDR2 SVGAGI, per germline. Between the trimmed V and J ends, which lost 4 bases and 2 bases, there was a span of 15 bases. The length of the CDR3 is 15 residues. The CDR3 DNA follows: TGTGCCAGCAGTTCCGGTCAGGGGTATGCCTACGAGCAGTACTTC. Its translation: CASSSGQGYAYEQYF.

The chain employs TRBV27 and TRBJ1-1; D is unresolved. CDR1 MNHEY and CDR2 SMNVEV come from the germline V gene (reference sequence). The V gene lost 5 bases and the J gene lost 3 bases, with 16 bases spanning the gap. The CDR3 runs 15 residues. The CDR3 reads CASSPRIGSYTEAFF. CDR3 nucleotides: TGTGCCAGCAGTCCGCGGATTGGGTCCTACACTGAAGCTTTCTTT.

For this clone: Distinct nucleotide sequences in the sample also encode this CDR3. The chain links TRBV4-2 to TRBJ2-2; perhaps TRBD2 as D (5 bases). Germline lookup yields CDR1 LGHNA and CDR2 YNFKEQ. V shed 3 bases and J shed 0 bases, with 8 bases lying between them. The CDR3 covers 15 residues. The CDR3 sequence is CASSQAGANTGELFF. Written as DNA, the CDR3 is TGTGCCAGCAGCCAGGCCGGGGCGAACACCGGGGAGCTGTTTTTT.

This clone was picked up one time. This chain connects TRBV5-1 to TRBJ1-1; TRBD1 matches 7 bases. The V and J ends lost 0 bases and 4 bases, in that order; junction bases with no gene match: 6. The CDR3 is 15 residues long. Germline CDR1 reads SGHRS; CDR2 reads YFSETQ. CDR3 loop: CASSLGQGGFTEAFF. Here the CDR3 DNA reads TGCGCCAGCAGCTTGGGGCAGGGGGGCTTCACTGAAGCTTTCTTT.

The rearrangement uses TRBV5-1 and TRBJ1-2; 10 bases are a match to TRBD1. Germline trimming cut 6 bases from V and 7 bases from J; bases unmatched to any gene: 3. The CDR3 covers 12 residues. CDR1 is SGHRS and CDR2 is YFSETQ in the germline V gene. The CDR3 DNA is TGCGCCAGCACGACAGGGGGCTCTGGCTACACCTTC. Its protein is CASTTGGSGYTF.

The V gene is TRBV5-6, the J gene TRBJ2-1; D is undetermined. V gave up 5 bases and J gave up 6 bases, with 9 bases separating them. This CDR3 region has 12 residues. Germline CDR1 and CDR2: SGHDT and YYEEEE. The CDR3 spells CASSPRFNEQFF. CDR3 DNA sequence: TGTGCCAGCAGTCCTAGGTTCAATGAGCAGTTCTTC.

Concerning this clone itself: Additional DNA sequences in this sample encode the identical CDR3. The J gene is TRBJ2-7, the V gene TRBV5-6; D not resolved. The CDR3 length is 12 residues. Between the trimmed V and J ends, which lost 1 base and 2 bases, there was a span of 4 bases. Germline CDR1 and CDR2: SGHDT and YYEEEE. The chain's CDR3 is CASSLTPYEQYF. Here the CDR3 DNA reads TGTGCCAGCAGCTTGACCCCCTACGAGCAGTACTTC.

The V call is TRBV5-6, the J call TRBJ2-7, with no clear D. CDR3 length equals 15 residues. V lost 0 bases, J lost 5 bases, and 15 bases lay in between. Germline V gene data show CDR1 as SGHDT and CDR2 as YYEEEE. CDR3 sequence (DNA): TGTGCCAGCAGCTTGGCCTCAACCTCCCCCGACGAGCAGTACTTC. Translating gives CASSLASTSPDEQYF. Looking up the rest from reference TRBV5-6 and TRBJ2-7 gives the full variable domain: DAGVTQSPTHLIKTRGQQVTLRCSPKSGHDTVSWYQQALGQGPQFIFQYYEEEERQRGNFPDRFSGHQFPNYSSELNVNALLLGDSALYLCASSLASTSPDEQYFGPGTRLTVT.

V usage is TRBV10-3 and J usage is TRBJ2-7; perhaps TRBD1 as D (6 bases). CDR1 and CDR2 from the germline V gene are ENHRY and SYGVKD. Between the trimmed V and J ends, which lost 5 bases and 5 bases, there was a span of 16 bases. The CDR3 extends over 14 amino acids. CDR3: CAISPTGAPHEQYF. The CDR3 bases are TGTGCCATCAGTCCGACAGGTGCCCCACACGAGCAGTACTTC.

The V gene is TRBV6-1, the J gene TRBJ1-3; tentatively, D is TRBD1 (5 bases). Germline V lookup: CDR1 MNHNS, CDR2 SASEGT. The CDR3 loop spans 15 amino acids. The V and J ends lost 6 bases and 0 bases respectively, with 12 bases between them. The DNA of the CDR3 is TGTGCCAGCAGCGGGGGACTCCTCTCTGGAAACACCATATATTTT. Its protein is CASSGGLLSGNTIYF.

This chain links TRBV27 with TRBJ2-1; a weak D match, TRBD1 (5 bases). Deletions cut 6 bases from V and 0 bases from J, with 12 bases between. The germline gives CDR1 MNHEY, CDR2 SMNVEV (reference sequence). This CDR3 is built from 15 residues. The CDR3 protein is CASSPRQISYNEQFF. The CDR3 DNA sequence: TGTGCCAGCAGCCCCAGACAGATCTCCTACAATGAGCAGTTCTTC.

The gene calls are TRBV4-1 and TRBJ2-5; 7 nucleotides align to TRBD2. Germline CDR1 is MGHRA and CDR2 is YSYEKL. V was clipped by 0 bases and J by 5 bases; unmatched bases: 9. The CDR3 covers 16 residues. CDR3 amino acids: CASSQEGDGRMETQYF. The DNA for the CDR3 is TGCGCCAGCAGCCAAGAAGGGGACGGGAGGATGGAGACCCAGTACTTC.

This clone was counted a few times. V gene TRBV5-6 combines with J gene TRBJ2-7, with TRBD1 matching over 7 bases. Germline CDR1 and CDR2: SGHDT and YYEEEE. The J segment lost 0 bases and the V segment lost 10 bases, leaving 7 bases of the junction unmatched. The CDR3 is 13 amino acids. The DNA for the CDR3 is TGTGCCTCGGGGCAGGGGGACTCCTACGAGCAGTACTTC. Protein: CASGQGDSYEQYF. Looking up the rest from reference TRBV5-6 and TRBJ2-7 gives the full variable domain: DAGVTQSPTHLIKTRGQQVTLRCSPKSGHDTVSWYQQALGQGPQFIFQYYEEEERQRGNFPDRFSGHQFPNYSSELNVNALLLGDSALYLCASGQGDSYEQYFGPGTRLTVT.